This T cell receptor beta chain was retrieved from a study of cytomegalovirus exposure and HLA in healthy donors. Study findings and constraints: No immune exposure information besides CMV serostatus was available. Data from an earlier analysis indicated that most TCR beta V segments were productive either about 87% or about 30% of the time.

The donors, nominally healthy at sampling, likely had unrecorded immune exposures. The germline V gene has CDR1 SEHNR and CDR2 FQNEAQ (reference sequence). CDR3 size: 15 residues. With 2 bases removed from V and 4 bases from J, the gap between germline ends came to 11 bases. Notes on this clone: The antigen is not known.

Primers: 60 Vbeta forward and 13 Jbeta reverse. Sequenced by immunoSEQ multiplex PCR; TCRdb stores in-frame clones only, minus some. Altogether approximately 77,000 clones are present, around 75% being singletons, with the ten largest covering 7% to 8.5%. The gene calls are TRBV7-9 and TRBJ1-4; D gene ambiguous. The specimen sequenced was PBMCs. The clonotype was recovered from a woman aged 40 to 49 in good health and CMV-seronegative. The CDR3 DNA follows: TGTGCCAGCAGCTTACGCGAAGCGATTAATGAAAAACTGTTTTTT. This translates into CASSLREAINEKLFF.